A single sample gave rise to the 32 T cell receptor beta chains below, sequenced in a study of identical twins' blood T cells. TCRdb re-analysed the 5' RACE reads in MiXCR, keeping a single row per CDR3 protein. Of 300,000 to 400,000 distinct CDR3 sequences listed, about 28% were seen once; the top ten hold about 6%. Sample: PBMCs. The receptor set was obtained from a woman aged 18-55 years in good health.

This clonotype was counted only a few times. Here the CDR3 reads CASSPHRPLGASGNTGELFF. The CDR3 DNA follows: TGTGCCAGCAGTCCTCATCGCCCACTCGGGGCTAGCGGAAACACCGGGGAGCTGTTTTTT. V usage is TRBV27 and J usage is TRBJ2-2; 7 bases line up with TRBD2. V was clipped by 5 bases and J by 2 bases; unmatched bases: 20. Germline V gives CDR1 MNHEY, CDR2 SMNVEV (reference sequence). The CDR3 is 20 amino acids.

The V and J genes are TRBV11-2 and TRBJ2-1; D might be TRBD1 or TRBD2, each matching 5 bases. Germline-derived CDR1 and CDR2 are SGHAT and FQNNGV. This CDR3 is built from 15 residues. Trimming pared 4 bases from V and 1 base from J, leaving 11 bases between. CDR3 coding DNA: TGTGCCAGCAGCTCACCGGGACGGTCCTACAATGAGCAGTTCTTC. This encodes CASSSPGRSYNEQFF.

The chain recombines TRBV9 with TRBJ2-7; D uncertain. Germline V CDR1 and CDR2: SGDLS, YYNGEE. There are 15 residues in the CDR3. Between the trimmed V and J ends, which lost 2 bases and 0 bases, there was a span of 12 bases. The CDR3 DNA is TGTGCCAGCAGCGTGGGTCCCCCAAGCTCCTACGAGCAGTACTTC. Protein: CASSVGPPSSYEQYF.

A word on this clonotype: A junction boundary mismatches the germline segment, possibly from a read error. The CDR3 coding sequence is TGTGCCAACAGCTTTACATCAGGGAGGGGCACTGAAGCTTTCTTT. It translates to CANSFTSGRGTEAFF. V is TRBV7-9 and J is TRBJ1-1; a possible D gene is TRBD1 (5 bases). CDR1 SEHNR and CDR2 FQNEAQ come from the germline V gene (reference sequence). The CDR3 has 15 residues.

The chain carries TRBV6-1 and TRBJ2-3; the D gene could be TRBD1 or TRBD2 (5 bases each). In germline, CDR1 is MNHNS, CDR2 SASEGT. CDR3 length: 14 residues. Trimming removed 4 bases at V and 1 base at J, with 9 bases between. The CDR3 region is CASSVRGGTDTQYF. DNA for the CDR3: TGTGCCAGCAGTGTGAGAGGGGGCACAGATACGCAGTATTTT.

V is TRBV10-3 and J is TRBJ2-5; 7 positions match TRBD1. CDR3 size: 13 residues. V gave up 6 bases and J gave up 5 bases; unmatched junction bases: 6. Germline CDR1 ENHRY, CDR2 SYGVKD. In DNA form, the CDR3 reads TGTGCCATCAGACCGACAGGGTCGGAGACCCAGTACTTC. Its translation: CAIRPTGSETQYF.

This clonotype was observed a few times. DNA for the CDR3: TGTGCCAGCAGCTTGGAGCACAGGGGGAACTATGGCTACACCTTC. Protein product: CASSLEHRGNYGYTF. V and J are TRBV5-4 and TRBJ1-2; the match to TRBD1 covers 8 bases. CDR1 SGHNT and CDR2 YYREEE come from the germline V gene (reference sequence). This CDR3 comprises 15 residues. The trim removed 0 bases at V and 2 bases at J, leaving 3 bases unmatched.

V is TRBV2 and J is TRBJ2-2, with TRBD1 identical over 7 bases. This CDR3 region has 13 residues. Trimming took 9 bases from V and 5 from J; bases not matched to a gene: 6. The germline CDR1 and CDR2 sequences are SNHLY and FYNNEI. CDR3 bases: TGTGCCAGAGCGGACAGGAGGACCGGGGAGCTGTTTTTT. It yields the protein CARADRRTGELFF.

The table lists this clonotype with a few counts. V gene TRBV5-6 combines with J gene TRBJ2-1; no firm D call. This CDR3 is 12 amino acids long. Germline V CDR1 and CDR2: SGHDT, YYEEEE. The V end was cut by 2 bases, the J end by 5 bases, with 5 bases between. CDR3 sequence: CASSLYHNEQFF. CDR3 sequence (DNA): TGTGCCAGCAGCTTATATCACAATGAGCAGTTCTTC.

This clonotype was seen a few times. V is TRBV10-3 and J is TRBJ2-2; the D gene is possibly TRBD1 (6 bases). CDR3 length equals 14 residues. Germline loops: CDR1 ENHRY, CDR2 SYGVKD. V was trimmed by 6 bases and J by 8 bases, leaving 16 bases between them. DNA for the CDR3: TGTGCCATCAGGGTTTACAGGGACGTTGGGGAGCTGTTTTTT. It yields the protein CAIRVYRDVGELFF.

V and J are TRBV7-9 and TRBJ1-1; D unclear. V lost 5 bases, J lost 0 bases, and 13 bases lay in between. Looked up from germline, CDR1 is SEHNR and CDR2 is FQNEAQ (reference sequence). This CDR3 contains 15 residues. This CDR3 is CASSPTWAVNTEAFF. The CDR3 DNA reads as TGTGCCAGCAGCCCCACCTGGGCTGTGAACACTGAAGCTTTCTTT.

The V gene is TRBV5-1, the J gene TRBJ1-3; D is ambiguous. V gave up 0 bases and J gave up 4 bases, with 5 bases separating them. Germline V CDR1 and CDR2: SGHRS, YFSETQ. The CDR3 covers 13 residues. The CDR3 loop is CASSLGYGNTIYF. CDR3 in DNA: TGCGCCAGCAGCTTGGGGTACGGAAACACCATATATTTT.

This clonotype was seen only a few times. The genes are TRBV6-2 or TRBV6-3 and TRBJ2-2, with TRBD1 matching 8 bases. The germline V gene encodes CDR1 MNHEY and CDR2 SVGEGT. J lost 4 bases, V lost 4 bases, and 2 bases had no gene match. The CDR3 runs to 14 residues. The CDR3 DNA reads TGTGCCAGCAGTTGGACAGGGTTCACCGGGGAGCTGTTTTTT. Its translation: CASSWTGFTGELFF.

J is TRBJ1-5 and V is TRBV6-5; 8 nucleotides align to TRBD1. The CDR3 loop spans 15 amino acids. Germline V gene lookup returns CDR1 MNHEY and CDR2 SVGAGI. Trimming removed 6 bases from V and 5 bases from J; junction bases left unmatched: 9. CDR3 nucleotides: TGTGCCAGCAGCCCTTTGGACAGGGTCGATCAGCCCCAGCATTTT. Its protein is CASSPLDRVDQPQHF.

On this clonotype itself: A read error may explain this, as a much larger clone is one base away. The chain has TRBV29-1 and TRBJ2-7; no firm D call. Germline V gene data show CDR1 as SQVTM and CDR2 as ANQGSEA. This CDR3 comprises 11 residues. V was pared by 4 bases and J by 6 bases, with 10 bases between. The CDR3 sequence: CSVGHTCEQYF. CDR3 DNA sequence: TGCAGCGTTGGACATACCTGCGAGCAGTACTTC.

V usage is TRBV20-1 and J usage is TRBJ2-5, with a tentative D call TRBD1 (5 bases). Trimming left V 5 bases short and J 8 bases short, with 18 bases between. The CDR3 totals 13 residues. The V gene's germline CDR1 is DFQATT and CDR2 SNEGSKA (reference sequence). The CDR3 sequence is CSAPRQSHQTQYF. CDR3 nucleotides: TGCAGTGCTCCTCGACAGAGCCATCAAACCCAGTACTTC.

The J gene is TRBJ2-1, the V gene TRBV20-1, with D tentatively TRBD1 or TRBD2 (5 bases each). Germline CDR1 is DFQATT and CDR2 is SNEGSKA (reference sequence). Between the trimmed V and J ends, which lost 7 bases and 0 bases, there was a span of 19 bases. CDR3 size: 16 residues. In nucleotides, the CDR3 is TGCAGTGTCCAATCGGCCGGGGCGAGCTCCTACAATGAGCAGTTCTTC. It specifies CSVQSAGASSYNEQFF.

The chain links TRBV6-5 to TRBJ1-2, with a possible D match to TRBD1 (5 bases). V was pared by 5 bases and J by 7 bases, with 17 bases between. This CDR3 comprises 14 residues. The V gene's germline CDR1 is MNHEY and CDR2 SVGAGI. In nucleotides, the CDR3 is TGTGCCAGCAGTCCACCACGCCATGGGGGTGGCTACACCTTC. This sequence encodes CASSPPRHGGGYTF.

This chain connects TRBV20-1 to TRBJ1-6; D gene uncertain. Deletions cut 0 bases from V and 2 bases from J, with 8 bases between. Germline V CDR1 and CDR2: DFQATT, SNEGSKA (reference sequence). This CDR3 is built from 15 residues. The CDR3 DNA reads TGCAGTGCTAGAGATAGTACGACCTATAATTCACCCCTCCACTTT. Translated, it gives CSARDSTTYNSPLHF.

The chain joins TRBV19 to TRBJ1-5; the D is unclear. V was shortened by 4 bases and J by 10 bases, with 14 bases between the two germline ends. The length of the CDR3 is 13 residues. Germline CDR1 is LNHDA and CDR2 is SQIVND (reference sequence). CDR3 coding DNA: TGTGCCAGTAGTAACTATCTAGGGCAACCCCAGCATTTT. This translates into CASSNYLGQPQHF.

This clonotype has just a few counts. The J gene is TRBJ2-2, the V gene TRBV20-1; 11 bases map to TRBD2. Trimming at V came to 0 bases and at J to 6 bases, leaving 6 bases not matched to a gene. The germline V gene has CDR1 DFQATT and CDR2 SNEGSKA (reference sequence). The CDR3 is 16 residues long. CDR3 in amino acids: CSARDGLAGGAGELFF. CDR3 sequence (DNA): TGCAGTGCTAGAGATGGGCTAGCGGGAGGAGCCGGGGAGCTGTTTTTT.

The gene calls are TRBV19 and TRBJ2-1; TRBD1 matches at 7 bases. The CDR3 loop spans 15 amino acids. Germline CDR1 reads LNHDA; CDR2 reads SQIVND (reference sequence). The V and J ends lost 3 bases and 3 bases, in that order; junction bases with no gene match: 5. CDR3 region: CASSMTGFNYNEQFF. The CDR3 nucleotides are TGTGCCAGTAGTATGACAGGGTTCAACTACAATGAGCAGTTCTTC.

This clonotype occurred many times. For the CDR3, the DNA is TGTGCCAGCAGAACCAGGGGCAACTATGGCTACACCTTC. Translation gives CASRTRGNYGYTF. The chain uses TRBV6-5 and TRBJ1-2, with D possibly being TRBD1 (6 bases). V lost 6 bases and J 2 bases, leaving 10 bases between the germline ends. CDR1 is MNHEY, CDR2 SVGAGI, per germline. The CDR3 runs 13 residues.

The V gene is TRBV18, the J gene TRBJ1-1; D may be TRBD1 (5 bases). The CDR3 runs to 14 residues. CDR1 is KGHSH and CDR2 is LQKENI in the germline V gene. Trimming pared 4 bases from V and 6 bases from J, leaving 15 bases between. The CDR3 is CASSRTGRDAEAFF. As DNA, the CDR3 is TGTGCCAGCTCACGAACGGGCAGGGACGCTGAAGCTTTCTTT.

As for this clonotype: A junction end diverges from the germline sequence, so it may reflect a read error. This chain links TRBV20-1 with TRBJ2-7; 10 bases are a match to TRBD1. This CDR3 contains 13 residues. Germline assignment: CDR1 DFQATT and CDR2 SNEGSKA (reference sequence). The CDR3 spells CSAGDRGVYERYF. Written as DNA, the CDR3 is TGCAGTGCTGGGGACAGGGGTGTCTACGAGCGGTACTTC.

This clonotype has just a few counts. This chain links TRBV18 with TRBJ1-5; D call uncertain. Germline CDR1 reads KGHSH; CDR2 reads LQKENI. V shed 4 bases and J shed 0 bases, with 10 bases lying between them. The CDR3 loop spans 15 amino acids. CDR3 protein: CASSQSGASNQPQHF. CDR3 in DNA: TGTGCCAGCTCACAAAGCGGAGCTAGCAATCAGCCCCAGCATTTT.

The chain employs TRBV5-1 and TRBJ2-1; weak D call: TRBD1 (6 bases). CDR1 and CDR2 from the germline V gene are SGHRS and YFSETQ. Trimming removed 2 bases at V and 9 bases at J, with 15 bases between. The CDR3 extends over 14 amino acids. The CDR3: CASSLSRGLGEQFF. CDR3 nucleotide sequence: TGCGCCAGCAGCTTATCCAGGGGATTGGGTGAGCAGTTCTTC. Full variable domain (missing parts from reference TRBV5-1 and TRBJ2-1): KAGVTQTPRYLIKTRGQQVTLSCSPISGHRSVSWYQQTPGQGLQFLFEYFSETQRNKGNFPGRFSGRQFSNSRSEMNVSTLELGDSALYLCASSLSRGLGEQFFGPGTRLTVL.

Comment on this clonotype: One end of the junction varies from germline; a read error may be responsible. V is TRBV5-8 and J is TRBJ2-3; D is ambiguous. CDR1 is SGHTS, CDR2 YDEGEE, per germline. This CDR3 has 14 residues. The CDR3 region has the DNA TGTACCAGCAGCCCAACAGCAGGCACAGATACGCAGTATTTT. This codes for CTSSPTAGTDTQYF.

The V call is TRBV14, the J call TRBJ2-1, with 11 bases aligning to TRBD1. Germline V gives CDR1 SGHDN, CDR2 FVKESK. J was trimmed by 7 bases and V by 3 bases; bases with no gene match: 5. The CDR3 is 15 amino acids. The CDR3 nucleotides read TGTGCCAGCAGCCAGCTTGGACAGGGGGCGAATGAGCAGTTCTTC. This encodes CASSQLGQGANEQFF. Based on the CDR3 plus reference TRBV14 and TRBJ2-1, the full variable domain is EAGVTQFPSHSVIEKGQTVTLRCDPISGHDNLYWYRRVMGKEIKFLLHFVKESKQDESGMPNNRFLAERTGGTYSTLKVQPAELEDSGVYFCASSQLGQGANEQFFGPGTRLTVL.

Comment on this clonotype: At one boundary the junction diverges from the germline segment, which might be a read error. CDR3 in amino acids: CSVGSYERYF. CDR3 DNA: TGCAGCGTTGGGAGTTACGAGCGGTACTTC. The chain uses TRBV29-1 and TRBJ2-7; D is uncertain. Germline CDR1 SQVTM, CDR2 ANQGSEA. CDR3 length: 10 amino acids.

This chain uses TRBV14 with TRBJ2-2; 8 bases map to TRBD2. Germline values: CDR1 SGHDN, CDR2 FVKESK. The CDR3 loop spans 17 amino acids. J lost 4 bases, V lost 0 bases, and 7 bases had no gene match. The CDR3 nucleotides are TGTGCCAGCAGCCAAGATAAGACTAGCGACCGCACCGGGGAGCTGTTTTTT. As protein: CASSQDKTSDRTGELFF.

For this clonotype: This may be a read error, as it is one base from a much larger clone. The rearrangement uses TRBV10-3 and TRBJ1-1; TRBD1 aligns across 7 bases. This CDR3 has 13 residues. V lost 4 bases to trimming and J lost 9 bases; unmatched junction nucleotides: 8. Germline V CDR1 and CDR2: ENHRY, SYGVKD. In DNA form, the CDR3 reads TGTGCCATCAGTGGTGCCGGGACAGAGAAAGCTTTCTTT. Amino acids: CAISGAGTEKAFF.